These 29 T cell receptor beta chains came from one sample sequenced in a study of CD4 T cells in relation to SARS-CoV-2 and coronaviruses. Method: immunoSEQ multiplex PCR; TCRdb's copy keeps in-frame clones and lacks some. The sample holds 15,000 to 20,000 clones, 75% to 85% seen once. CD4+ T cells from unexposed donors were obtained before the COVID-19 pandemic (2011-2018). Isolation of CD4+ T cells took place after about eleven days in culture. Their antigens are not known. Sample: CD4+ T cells from PBMCs, cultured in vitro. The receptors come from a human donor in good health.

The J gene is TRBJ2-1, the V gene TRBV4-2; 8 nucleotides align to TRBD2. There are 16 residues in the CDR3. Germline V gives CDR1 LGHNA, CDR2 YNFKEQ. V lost 0 bases to trimming and J lost 3 bases; unmatched junction nucleotides: 4. The CDR3 DNA is TGTGCCAGCAGCCAAGAAAGTACTAGCGGCTACAATGAGCAGTTCTTC. Translation: CASSQESTSGYNEQFF.

The chain has TRBV19 and TRBJ1-5; D possibly corresponds to TRBD1 (5 bases). The CDR3 sequence is 14 residues long. Germline V CDR1 and CDR2: LNHDA, SQIVND (reference sequence). V lost 8 bases to trimming and J lost 10 bases, with 21 bases between them. The DNA for the CDR3 is TGTGCCAGTGTCTCAACAGGACTAGGAAGACCCCAGCATTTT. Translating gives CASVSTGLGRPQHF.

Only one count was recorded for this clone. The gene calls are TRBV11-2 and TRBJ2-7; no reliable D call. V lost 5 bases, J lost 6 bases, and 11 bases lay in between. Germline CDR1 is SGHAT and CDR2 is FQNNGV. The CDR3 extends over 12 amino acids. The CDR3, as DNA: TGTGCCAGCAGCCCCCAAGCCCTCGAGCAGTACTTC. Its protein is CASSPQALEQYF.

The V call is TRBV2, the J call TRBJ2-5; the match to TRBD2 covers 11 bases. After removal of 6 bases from V and 5 bases from J, the junction contained 5 bases not matched to a gene. Germline CDR1 reads SNHLY; CDR2 reads FYNNEI. The CDR3 is 14 amino acids. The CDR3 loop is CASRATSGVETQYF. DNA for the CDR3: TGTGCCAGCAGGGCGACTAGCGGGGTGGAGACCCAGTACTTC.

The chain uses TRBV15 and TRBJ2-1; no definite D call. CDR3 length equals 12 residues. Trimming took 0 bases from V and 11 from J, leaving 8 bases between them. Germline V CDR1 and CDR2: LNHNV, YYDKDF (reference sequence). CDR3 bases: TGTGCCACCAGCAGAGATTGGATTCAGCAGTTCTTC. This sequence encodes CATSRDWIQQFF.

Turning to this clone: The junction departs from germline at one end; a sequencing error may be responsible. V gene TRBV3-1 (or the pseudogene TRBV3-2) combines with J gene TRBJ1-2, with TRBD1 matching 7 bases. The CDR3 totals 12 residues. Germline V gene sequence: CDR1 LGHDT, CDR2 YNNKEL (reference sequence). CDR3 in DNA: TGTGCCAGCAGCCCCCTAAGCGGGACAGTTTACTTC. It specifies CASSPLSGTVYF.

The rearrangement links TRBV7-9 to TRBJ1-6, with unresolved D. The V end lost 2 bases, the J end lost 0 bases, and 5 bases lay between the germline ends. CDR1 and CDR2 (germline): SEHNR, FQNEAQ (reference sequence). The CDR3 spans 15 residues. The CDR3 coding sequence is TGTGCCAGCAGCTTATTCGTCTCCTATAATTCACCCCTCCACTTT. Amino acid sequence: CASSLFVSYNSPLHF.

This chain uses TRBV6-5 with TRBJ2-5, with D perhaps matching TRBD2 (7 bases). Germline V CDR1 and CDR2: MNHEY, SVGAGI. This CDR3 region has 13 residues. Trimming took 6 bases from V and 11 from J, leaving 19 bases between them. The CDR3 region has the DNA TGTGCCAGCAGAATAGGGGGGGGTGGTGATCAGTACTTC. Its protein product is CASRIGGGGDQYF.

V is TRBV15 and J is TRBJ2-5; the match to TRBD2 covers 7 bases. Germline CDR1 and CDR2: LNHNV and YYDKDF (reference sequence). V lost 0 bases to trimming and J lost 5 bases; unmatched junction nucleotides: 3. The CDR3 runs to 14 residues. The CDR3 DNA is TGTGCCACCAGCAGAGATCTACTAGCGGAGACCCAGTACTTC. It encodes CATSRDLLAETQYF.

In its sample, this clone is medium-sized. The sample holds other DNA sequences that translate to the same CDR3. The V gene is TRBV5-5, the J gene TRBJ2-7; D not certain. Germline V gene lookup returns CDR1 SGHKS and CDR2 YYEKEE (reference sequence). The V end was cut by 2 bases, the J end by 0 bases, with 9 bases between. CDR3 length: 14 residues. Here the CDR3 DNA reads TGTGCCAGCAGCTTAGTGGGGAACTCCTACGAGCAGTACTTC. Encoded protein: CASSLVGNSYEQYF.

The genes are TRBV15 and TRBJ2-5; 10 positions match TRBD2. The V and J ends lost 5 bases and 5 bases, in that order; junction bases with no gene match: 17. The CDR3 covers 18 residues. Germline CDR1 LNHNV, CDR2 YYDKDF (reference sequence). The CDR3 reads CATSPRRGASGRSETQYF. The CDR3 nucleotides are TGTGCCACCAGCCCGCGGAGAGGTGCTAGCGGGAGATCGGAGACCCAGTACTTC.

The chain is built from TRBV9 and TRBJ2-6, with D uncertain. There are 14 residues in the CDR3. The ends were cut back, 7 bases at V and 0 bases at J, with 8 bases in the middle. The germline V gene encodes CDR1 SGDLS and CDR2 YYNGEE. The CDR3 bases are TGTGCCAGCGGATCCTTCTCTGGGGCCAACGTCCTGACTTTC. Its translation is CASGSFSGANVLTF. Complete variable domain (other parts from reference TRBV9 and TRBJ2-6): DSGVTQTPKHLITATGQRVTLRCSPRSGDLSVYWYQQSLDQGLQFLIQYYNGEERAKGNILERFSAQQFPDLHSELNLSSLELGDSALYFCASGSFSGANVLTFGAGSRLTVL.

The chain has TRBV7-9 and TRBJ2-3; 15 positions agree with TRBD2. The CDR3 consists of 14 residues. Trimming cost V 5 bases and J 15 bases; bases outside gene matches: 9. Germline V gene data show CDR1 as SEHNR and CDR2 as FQNEAQ (reference sequence). The CDR3 loop reads CASSHGLAGGPLYF. The CDR3 nucleotides read TGTGCCAGCAGCCATGGACTAGCGGGAGGGCCGCTCTATTTT. The variable domain in full, with the rest retrieved from reference TRBV7-9 and TRBJ2-3, is DTGVSQNPRHKITKRGQNVTFRCDPISEHNRLYWYRQTLGQGPEFLTYFQNEAQLEKSRLLSDRFSAERPKGSFSTLEIQRTEQGDSAMYLCASSHGLAGGPLYFGPGTRLTVL.

The chain has TRBV7-3 and TRBJ2-1, with D possibly being TRBD2 (6 bases). The CDR3 spans 14 residues. The germline V gene has CDR1 SGHTA and CDR2 FQGTGA. Trimming left V 5 bases short and J 5 bases short, with 13 bases between. This CDR3 is CASSVGGTHNEQFF. DNA of the CDR3: TGTGCCAGCAGCGTCGGCGGGACCCACAATGAGCAGTTCTTC.

This rearrangement joins TRBV5-8 to TRBJ1-5; D is ambiguous. The length of the CDR3 is 12 residues. Looked up from germline, CDR1 is SGHTS and CDR2 is YDEGEE. Trimming cost V 6 bases and J 5 bases, with 9 bases left between them. The CDR3 protein is CASISGDQPQHF. The CDR3, as DNA: TGTGCCAGCATATCAGGAGATCAGCCCCAGCATTTT.

V is TRBV7-9 and J is TRBJ1-1; the D is unclear. Germline CDR1 SEHNR, CDR2 FQNEAQ (reference sequence). This CDR3 is built from 16 residues. Trimming left V 6 bases short and J 0 bases short, with 17 bases between. CDR3 sequence (DNA): TGTGCCAGCAGTTCAAGAGGACGGGTAATGAACACTGAAGCTTTCTTT. As protein: CASSSRGRVMNTEAFF.

This clone was picked up a small number of times. J is TRBJ2-2 and V is TRBV4-1; 8 bases line up with TRBD2. The CDR3 extends over 16 amino acids. Germline CDR1 MGHRA, CDR2 YSYEKL. V lost 4 bases and J lost 7; bases outside the gene matches: 11. The CDR3 nucleotides read TGCGCCAGCAGCCCTCCAAGCGGGAGAGTAAACGGGGAGCTGTTTTTT. Translating gives CASSPPSGRVNGELFF.

The chain uses TRBV5-1 and TRBJ1-2; 8 bases fit TRBD1. Unmatched junction bases numbered 6, after V lost 4 bases and J lost 7 bases. The CDR3 has 13 amino acids. Per germline, CDR1 SGHRS and CDR2 YFSETQ. CDR3 region: CASSPDRVSGYTF. CDR3 bases: TGCGCCAGCAGCCCGGACAGGGTATCTGGCTACACCTTC.

The J gene is TRBJ2-7, the V gene TRBV4-1; D may be TRBD1 (5 bases). The CDR3 runs to 14 residues. V lost 6 bases to trimming and J lost 5 bases, with 17 bases between them. Germline CDR1 reads MGHRA; CDR2 reads YSYEKL. The CDR3 sequence: CASRQSVQADEQYF. CDR3 bases: TGCGCCAGCAGGCAAAGTGTACAGGCGGACGAGCAGTACTTC.

The V gene is TRBV5-4, the J gene TRBJ2-3, with D perhaps assigned TRBD1 or TRBD2 (5 bases each). There are 15 residues in the CDR3. V lost 2 bases and J lost 5, with 15 bases in between. The germline V gene has CDR1 SGHNT and CDR2 YYREEE (reference sequence). CDR3 sequence: CASSFGDPRGDTQYF. Written as DNA, the CDR3 is TGTGCCAGCAGCTTCGGGGACCCGAGGGGAGATACGCAGTATTTT. The full variable domain, completed using reference TRBV5-4 and TRBJ2-3, is ETGVTQSPTHLIKTRGQQVTLRCSSQSGHNTVSWYQQALGQGPQFIFQYYREEENGRGNFPPRFSGLQFPNYSSELNVNALELDDSALYLCASSFGDPRGDTQYFGPGTRLTVL.

This clone was counted between two and nine times. The V gene is TRBV18, the J gene TRBJ2-1; 9 positions agree with TRBD2. Germline CDR1 is KGHSH and CDR2 is LQKENI. J was trimmed by 2 bases and V by 3 bases; bases with no gene match: 8. The CDR3 has 17 residues. CDR3 amino acids: CASSPKYLAGPYNEQFF. CDR3 nucleotide sequence: TGTGCCAGCTCACCCAAGTACCTAGCGGGGCCCTACAATGAGCAGTTCTTC. Filled out from reference TRBV18 and TRBJ2-1, the complete variable domain reads NAGVMQNPRHLVRRRGQEARLRCSPMKGHSHVYWYRQLPEEGLKFMVYLQKENIIDESGMPKERFSAEFPKEGPSILRIQQVVRGDSAAYFCASSPKYLAGPYNEQFFGPGTRLTVL.

This clone was counted once. The CDR3 region is CASSPDTHFEAFF. In nucleotides, the CDR3 is TGTGCCAGCTCACCCGACACCCATTTTGAAGCTTTCTTT. The rearrangement joins TRBV18 to TRBJ1-1; D gene uncertain. CDR3 length equals 13 residues. V lost 3 bases and J 7 bases, leaving 12 bases between the germline ends. Germline CDR1 KGHSH, CDR2 LQKENI.

In its sample, this clone was seen a few times. The chain links TRBV5-6 to TRBJ1-6; D uncertain. V lost 2 bases to trimming and J lost 7 bases, with 7 bases between them. Germline V gives CDR1 SGHDT, CDR2 YYEEEE. The CDR3 loop spans 13 amino acids. As DNA, the CDR3 is TGTGCCAGCAGCTTTACAGAGAATTCACCCCTCCACTTT. Protein: CASSFTENSPLHF.

The chain carries TRBV24-1 and TRBJ2-5, with 7 bases identical to TRBD1. V shed 1 base, J shed 2 bases, and the junction held 6 bases outside the gene matches. The CDR3 sequence is 16 residues long. CDR1 is KGHDR, CDR2 SFDVKD, per germline. CDR3 in DNA: TGTGCCACCAGTGATTTTGGCAGGGGGTCGCAAGAGACCCAGTACTTC. Protein sequence: CATSDFGRGSQETQYF.

The chain is built from TRBV2 and TRBJ2-3; the D is unclear. V was pared by 9 bases and J by 4 bases, with 8 bases between. Germline lookup yields CDR1 SNHLY and CDR2 FYNNEI. The CDR3 length is 11 residues. The CDR3 DNA reads TGTGCCAGTCTGGGTTCAGATACGCAGTATTTT. Encoded protein: CASLGSDTQYF.

The chain uses TRBV6-5 and TRBJ1-5; possible D gene TRBD1, 5 bases. This CDR3 is 15 amino acids long. Trimming left V 6 bases short and J 6 bases short, with 18 bases between. In germline, CDR1 is MNHEY, CDR2 SVGAGI. This CDR3 reads CASSLRVGGGQPQHF. The CDR3 region has the DNA TGTGCCAGCAGCCTCCGTGTGGGGGGAGGTCAGCCCCAGCATTTT.

This clone occurred once. The V and J genes are TRBV23-1 and TRBJ1-5, with D possibly matching TRBD1 (5 bases). TRBV23-1 is identified as an open reading frame with a role that is uncertain. Trimming pared 8 bases from V and 7 bases from J, leaving 18 bases between. This CDR3 has 14 amino acids. DNA for the CDR3: TGCGCCAGCCGAAACCCCCCACAGGAGCAGCCCCAGCATTTT. Protein: CASRNPPQEQPQHF.

This chain uses TRBV7-3 with TRBJ1-1; unclear D gene. The CDR3 consists of 14 residues. The germline V and J ends were trimmed by 1 base and 3 bases, with 9 bases remaining between them. Germline V gene sequence: CDR1 SGHTA, CDR2 FQGTGA. Here the CDR3 DNA reads TGTGCCAGCAGCTTAAGAGGGCGGGACACTGAAGCTTTCTTT. Amino acid sequence: CASSLRGRDTEAFF.

The chain couples TRBV2 to TRBJ2-7, with unresolved D. Trimming left V 4 bases short and J 4 bases short, with 8 bases between. In germline, CDR1 is SNHLY, CDR2 FYNNEI. This CDR3 is built from 12 residues. The CDR3 region is CASSATSYEQYF. In nucleotides, the CDR3 is TGTGCCAGCAGTGCCACATCTTACGAGCAGTACTTC.